This record concerns one T cell receptor beta chain sequence. Germline values: CDR1 SSHAT, CDR2 FNYEAQ (reference sequence). The CDR3 sequence is 14 residues long. The sample originates from a study of T cells expressing NK-cell markers. About the study: The authors derived TCR beta repertoires from sorted CD3+CD56+NKG2C+, CD3+CD56+NKG2C- and CD3+CD56-NKG2C+ T cells. The sequencing cohort of eight donors included seven HCMV-seropositive individuals and one seronegative individual.

Making the TCR beta cDNA relied on 5'RACE template switching with UMIs. TCRdb reanalyzed the 5' RACE reads and collapses them to one entry per CDR3 protein, without DNA. The sample has roughly 380,000 distinct CDR3 sequences; the top ten hold 5.2%. Sequenced material: blood T cells: a sorted CD56 or NKG2C T cell subset, CD4+ or CD8+ T cells, or bulk PBMC T cells (not recorded which). V is TRBV7-7 and J is TRBJ2-1; absent DNA, TCRdb's TRBD1 call cannot be checked. This receptor was obtained from a man aged 18-69 years in good health. CDR3 in amino acids: CASSRDNSMDEQFF.